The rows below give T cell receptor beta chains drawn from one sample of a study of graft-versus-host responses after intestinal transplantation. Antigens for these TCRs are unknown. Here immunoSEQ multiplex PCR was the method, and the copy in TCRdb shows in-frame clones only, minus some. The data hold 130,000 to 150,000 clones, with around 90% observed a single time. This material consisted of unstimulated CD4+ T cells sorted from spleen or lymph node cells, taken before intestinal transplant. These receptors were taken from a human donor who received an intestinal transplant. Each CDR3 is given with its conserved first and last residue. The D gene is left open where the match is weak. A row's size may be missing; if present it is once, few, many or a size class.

CASQEGGTYGNTIYF	TGTGCCAGCCAGGAGGGGGGAACTTATGGAAACACCATATATTTT	.	few	TRBV28	TRBJ1-3
CASSQGGLGISEQFF	TGTGCCAGCAGTCAGGGGGGGTTAGGAATAAGTGAGCAGTTCTTC	.	.	TRBV6-6	TRBJ2-1
CASSPRTSGDRELFF	TGTGCCAGTAGTCCGCGGACTAGCGGGGACAGGGAGCTGTTTTTT	TRBD2	.	TRBV19	TRBJ2-2
CASSPYPSGSRPGELFF	TGTGCCAGCAGCCCATACCCTAGCGGGAGTCGTCCCGGGGAGCTGTTTTTT	TRBD2	.	TRBV14	TRBJ2-2
CASSLDGASTDTQYF	TGTGCCAGCAGCTTAGACGGAGCCAGCACAGATACGCAGTATTTT	.	.	TRBV7-2	TRBJ2-3
CASSLGTDSYNEQFF	TGTGCCAGCAGCTTAGGGACCGACAGCTACAATGAGCAGTTCTTC	.	.	TRBV7-9	TRBJ2-1
CAWRTILTGGYNEQFF	TGTGCCTGGAGGACTATACTGACAGGGGGCTACAATGAGCAGTTCTTC	TRBD1	few	TRBV30	TRBJ2-1
CASGEQGAYEQYF	TGTGCCTCAGGGGAACAGGGCGCCTACGAGCAGTACTTC	.	.	TRBV19	TRBJ2-7
CAITDRDRLPGGGMFF	TGTGCCATCACCGACCGGGACAGACTCCCTGGGGGGGGGATGTTTTTT	.	once	TRBV10-3	TRBJ2-2
CASSPGPYEQYF	TGTGCCAGCAGCCCGGGCCCCTACGAGCAGTACTTC	.	.	TRBV7-9	TRBJ2-7
CASSLVFGAEQYF	TGCGCCAGCAGCTTGGTATTTGGCGCCGAGCAGTACTTC	.	.	TRBV5-1	TRBJ2-7
CASSIEGGRLETQYF	TGTGCCAGTAGTATCGAGGGCGGGAGGTTGGAGACCCAGTACTTC	TRBD2	.	TRBV19	TRBJ2-5
CASSRAGAAYF	TGTGCCAGCAGCCGCGCCGGTGCCGCTTACTTC	.	.	TRBV28	TRBJ2-7
CASSLWSGSEETQYF	TGTGCCAGCAGCCTCTGGTCTGGGAGTGAAGAGACCCAGTACTTC	.	.	TRBV7-3	TRBJ2-5
CASSFGLAGEYNEQFF	TGTGCCAGCAGCTTTGGACTAGCGGGAGAGTACAATGAGCAGTTCTTC	TRBD2	.	TRBV7-8	TRBJ2-1
CASSLATVQPSGANVLTF	TGTGCCAGCAGCTTAGCAACCGTTCAGCCTTCTGGGGCCAACGTCCTGACTTTC	.	.	TRBV7-8	TRBJ2-6
CASTRTPNTEAFF	TGTGCCAGTACTCGAACCCCGAACACTGAAGCTTTCTTT	.	.	TRBV19	TRBJ1-1
CASRPAGPYSVRPSADEQYF	TGTGCAAGTCGCCCAGCGGGCCCATATAGCGTCCGCCCCTCGGCGGACGAGCAGTACTTC	.	.	TRBV12-2	TRBJ2-7
CASPDPGNTEAFF	TGTGCCAGCCCGGACCCAGGGAACACTGAAGCTTTCTTT	.	.	TRBV28	TRBJ1-1
CAWSLLGGNTIYF	TGTGCCTGGAGTCTTCTGGGGGGAAACACCATATATTTT	.	.	TRBV30	TRBJ1-3
CASSLKGIIGLASSSYEQYF	TGTGCCAGCAGTTTAAAGGGCATTATTGGGCTAGCTAGTTCCTCCTACGAGCAGTACTTC	.	.	TRBV27	TRBJ2-7
CASRLQGAHEQFF	TGTGCCAGTAGACTACAGGGGGCCCATGAGCAGTTCTTC	TRBD1	once	TRBV19	TRBJ2-1
CASSQGLALQFF	TGTGCCAGCTCCCAAGGACTAGCGTTGCAGTTCTTC	TRBD2	.	TRBV18	TRBJ2-1
CASSQAAGVGYEQYF	TGCGCCAGCAGCCAAGCGGCGGGAGTAGGATACGAGCAGTACTTC	TRBD2	.	TRBV4-1	TRBJ2-7
CASSVQRGQPLTGREQYF	TGTGCCAGCAGTGTTCAGCGGGGACAACCTCTCACAGGGCGCGAGCAGTACTTC	.	.	TRBV2	TRBJ2-7
CAWSSGRSNEQFF	TGTGCCTGGAGCAGCGGGAGAAGCAATGAGCAGTTCTTC	TRBD2	.	TRBV30	TRBJ2-1
CASSASQAGEQYF	TGTGCCAGCAGCGCCTCGCAAGCCGGCGAGCAGTACTTC	.	.	TRBV7-8	TRBJ2-7
CASSQEGGSYGYTF	TGCGCCAGCAGCCAGGAAGGGGGGAGCTATGGCTACACCTTC	.	.	TRBV4-3	TRBJ1-2
CASSLGGVDTEAFF	TGTGCCAGCTCACTAGGAGGGGTAGACACTGAAGCTTTCTTT	.	.	TRBV18	TRBJ1-1
CASSQGARDTQYF	TGTGCCAGCAGCCAAGGAGCCCGGGATACGCAGTATTTT	.	.	TRBV14	TRBJ2-3
CASSPDSSYGYTF	TGTGCCAGCAGCCCCGACAGCTCCTATGGCTACACCTTC	.	once	TRBV7-3	TRBJ1-2
CASSRQGTEAFF	TGTGCCAGCAGCCGACAGGGGACTGAAGCTTTCTTT	TRBD1	.	TRBV7-2	TRBJ1-1
CASSQAGTSPDTQYF	TGTGCCAGCAGCCAAGCAGGGACTAGCCCAGATACGCAGTATTTT	TRBD2	.	TRBV14	TRBJ2-3
CASSLEAGVKNEQFF	TGTGCCAGCAGCTTGGAAGCGGGAGTAAAGAATGAGCAGTTCTTC	TRBD2	.	TRBV5-4	TRBJ2-1
CASIPGVWGYTEAFF	TGTGCCAGCATTCCAGGGGTATGGGGTTACACTGAAGCTTTCTTT	.	.	TRBV2	TRBJ1-1
CATATNLVGTDTQYF	TGTGCCACCGCTACCAATTTGGTTGGCACAGATACGCAGTATTTT	.	.	TRBV15	TRBJ2-3
CASSATGVEQYF	TGTGCCAGCAGCGCAACGGGGGTCGAGCAGTACTTC	.	.	TRBV11-2	TRBJ2-7
CASGRLAGPYEQYF	TGTGCCAGCGGTCGGCTAGCGGGTCCCTACGAGCAGTACTTC	TRBD2	.	TRBV6-6	TRBJ2-7
CASSGTIGDNEQFF	TGTGCCAGCAGTGGGACCATCGGGGACAATGAGCAGTTCTTC	.	.	TRBV6-6	TRBJ2-1
CASSLSGGEQFF	TGTGCCAGCTCACTCTCAGGGGGTGAGCAGTTCTTC	TRBD1	.	TRBV18	TRBJ2-1
CSAPLDGFGGNTEAFF	TGCAGCGCCCCCCTGGACGGGTTCGGAGGGAACACTGAAGCTTTCTTT	.	.	TRBV29-1	TRBJ1-1
CASSLDKFGYGYTF	TGTGCCAGCAGTTTGGATAAATTTGGCTATGGCTACACCTTC	.	.	TRBV28	TRBJ1-2